The 11 T cell receptor beta chains below come from one sample, sequenced in a study of T cells in Graves' hyperthyroidism and ophthalmopathy. TCR beta CDR3 regions were amplified from RNA. A first-round RT-PCR of the TCR CDR3 used the HTBI primer set. Using its own MiXCR run on the multiplex PCR reads, TCRdb lists one record per CDR3 protein. Of 750,000 to 950,000 distinct CDR3 sequences in the sample, 38% were seen once. What was sequenced was blood. All receptors come from a man younger than 35 with Graves' hyperthyroidism.

The chain combines TRBV7-3 with TRBJ1-1; weak D call: TRBD1 (6 bases). The CDR3 loop spans 14 amino acids. Deletions cut 6 bases from V and 1 base from J, with 12 bases between. Germline values: CDR1 SGHTA, CDR2 FQGTGA. The CDR3 protein is CASSWGPANTEAFF. CDR3 nucleotides: TGTGCCAGCAGTTGGGGGCCCGCGAACACTGAAGCTTTCTTT.

This clonotype occurred many times. The chain has TRBV7-9 and TRBJ2-7; either TRBD1 or TRBD2 may fit D (5 bases each). Germline CDR1 reads SEHNR; CDR2 reads FQNEAQ (reference sequence). V lost 4 bases and J lost 1, with 11 bases in between. The CDR3 loop spans 14 amino acids. CDR3 sequence (DNA): TGTGCCAGCAGCTCTGGGACGGTTTCCTACGAGCAGTACTTC. Translated, it gives CASSSGTVSYEQYF.

This chain connects TRBV25-1 to TRBJ2-6; 11 nucleotides align to TRBD1. The CDR3 runs to 18 residues. Germline V lookup: CDR1 MGHDK, CDR2 SYGVNS. The V gene end was trimmed by 5 bases and the J gene end by 0 bases; junction bases not matched to a gene: 6. CDR3 sequence (DNA): TGTGCCAGCAGTCGGACAGGGGGCCTATCCTCTGGGGCCAACGTCCTGACTTTC. It yields the protein CASSRTGGLSSGANVLTF.

The rearrangement uses TRBV2 and TRBJ1-1; D is possibly TRBD1 (6 bases). Germline V gene data show CDR1 as SNHLY and CDR2 as FYNNEI. The CDR3 length is 13 residues. The ends were cut back, 8 bases at V and 0 bases at J, with 10 bases in the middle. CDR3 nucleotide sequence: TGTGCCAGCGAACAGGGTTTGAACACTGAAGCTTTCTTT. The encoded protein is CASEQGLNTEAFF.

This clonotype was detected many times. The J gene is TRBJ1-5, the V gene TRBV10-2; 7 nucleotides match TRBD1. The CDR3 covers 17 residues. CDR1 is WSHSY and CDR2 is SAAADI in the germline V gene. After removal of 0 bases from V and 1 base from J, the junction contained 6 bases not matched to a gene. CDR3 region: CASSESGGTGSNQPQHF. In DNA, the CDR3 is TGCGCCAGCAGTGAGTCAGGGGGCACGGGGAGCAATCAGCCCCAGCATTTT.

The chain has TRBV29-1 and TRBJ2-3, with D unclear. Germline CDR1 reads SQVTM; CDR2 reads ANQGSEA. Trimming pared 7 bases from V and 2 bases from J, leaving 4 bases between. There are 10 residues in the CDR3. The CDR3 reads CSAVTDTQYF. CDR3 in DNA: TGCAGCGCTGTCACAGATACGCAGTATTTT.

As to this clonotype: A much larger clone lies one base from this, so it may be a read error. The V gene is TRBV19, the J gene TRBJ1-5; 8 bases are shared with TRBD1. The CDR3 extends over 16 amino acids. V dropped 4 bases and J dropped 4; count of bases not matched to a gene: 9. Germline CDR1 is LNHDA and CDR2 is SQIVND (reference sequence). The CDR3 loop is CASSTPERTGNQPQHF. CDR3 bases: TGTGCCAGTAGTACTCCCGAGAGGACAGGGAATCAGCCCCAGCATTTT.

This clonotype has only one observation. Likely a read error: the CDR3 ends without its conserved phenylalanine or tryptophan. The DNA is left out, because the CDR3 cannot be placed on it with certainty; the CDR3 is given as TCRdb lists it. This rearrangement joins TRBV7-9 to TRBJ2-6. The CDR3 is 8 residues long, counting both termini. From germline, CDR1 is SEHNR and CDR2 FQNEAQ (reference sequence). CDR3 amino acids: CASSLVGI.

This clonotype came up a few times. CDR3 protein: CASSQIDTFTF. The CDR3 DNA follows: TGCGCCAGCAGCCAAATCGACACTTTCACCTTC. The rearrangement links TRBV4-1 to TRBJ1-2; D is uncertain. Per the germline V gene, CDR1 is MGHRA and CDR2 is YSYEKL. Between the trimmed V and J ends, which lost 2 bases and 13 bases, there was a span of 11 bases. The CDR3 is 11 amino acids.

This clonotype was detected many times. V gene TRBV24-1 combines with J gene TRBJ2-2; 10 nucleotides align to TRBD1. This CDR3 spans 16 amino acids. Germline-derived CDR1 and CDR2 are KGHDR and SFDVKD. With 5 bases clipped from V and 4 bases from J, the junction kept 6 bases outside the gene matches. The CDR3 sequence: CATSGPGQGSTGELFF. CDR3 nucleotide sequence: TGTGCCACCAGTGGGCCGGGACAGGGGAGCACCGGGGAGCTGTTTTTT.

There are a few counts of this clonotype. The chain employs TRBV7-2 and TRBJ2-7; no reliable D call. V gave up 5 bases and J gave up 7 bases, with 15 bases separating them. This CDR3 comprises 13 residues. Per germline, CDR1 SGHTA and CDR2 FQGNSA. CDR3 region: CASSGWLGWEQYF. CDR3 in DNA: TGTGCCAGCAGCGGGTGGTTGGGGTGGGAGCAGTACTTC.